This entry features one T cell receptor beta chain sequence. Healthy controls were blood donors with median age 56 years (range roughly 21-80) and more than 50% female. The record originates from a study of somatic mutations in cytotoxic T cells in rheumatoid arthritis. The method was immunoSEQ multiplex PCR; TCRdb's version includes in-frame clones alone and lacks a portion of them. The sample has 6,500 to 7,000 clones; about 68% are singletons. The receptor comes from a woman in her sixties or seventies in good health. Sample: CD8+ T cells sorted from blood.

The CDR3, as DNA: TGTGCCAGCAGCCAAGGGACTAGCGGCGTCTACGAGCAGTACTTC. As protein: CASSQGTSGVYEQYF. The gene calls are TRBV4-2 and TRBJ2-7; the match to TRBD2 covers 10 bases. Trimming at V came to 1 base and at J to 3 bases, leaving 3 bases not matched to a gene. The V gene's germline CDR1 is LGHNA and CDR2 YNFKEQ. The CDR3 covers 15 residues.